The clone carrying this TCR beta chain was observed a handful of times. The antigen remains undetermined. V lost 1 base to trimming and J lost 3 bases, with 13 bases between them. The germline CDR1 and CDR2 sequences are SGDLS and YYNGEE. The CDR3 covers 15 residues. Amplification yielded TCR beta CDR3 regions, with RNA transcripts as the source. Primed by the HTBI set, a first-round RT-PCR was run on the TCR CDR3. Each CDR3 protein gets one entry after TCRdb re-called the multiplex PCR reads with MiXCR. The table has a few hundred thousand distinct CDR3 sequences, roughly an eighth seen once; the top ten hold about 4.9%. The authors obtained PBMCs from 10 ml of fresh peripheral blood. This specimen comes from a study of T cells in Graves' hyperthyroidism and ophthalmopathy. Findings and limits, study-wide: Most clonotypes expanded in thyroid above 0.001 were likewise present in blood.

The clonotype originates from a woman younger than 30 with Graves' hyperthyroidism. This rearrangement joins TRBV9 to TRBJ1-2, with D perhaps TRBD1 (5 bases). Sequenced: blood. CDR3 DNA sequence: TGTGCCAGCAGCGTAAGCGGGCAGGGAGACTATGGCTACACCTTC. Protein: CASSVSGQGDYGYTF.